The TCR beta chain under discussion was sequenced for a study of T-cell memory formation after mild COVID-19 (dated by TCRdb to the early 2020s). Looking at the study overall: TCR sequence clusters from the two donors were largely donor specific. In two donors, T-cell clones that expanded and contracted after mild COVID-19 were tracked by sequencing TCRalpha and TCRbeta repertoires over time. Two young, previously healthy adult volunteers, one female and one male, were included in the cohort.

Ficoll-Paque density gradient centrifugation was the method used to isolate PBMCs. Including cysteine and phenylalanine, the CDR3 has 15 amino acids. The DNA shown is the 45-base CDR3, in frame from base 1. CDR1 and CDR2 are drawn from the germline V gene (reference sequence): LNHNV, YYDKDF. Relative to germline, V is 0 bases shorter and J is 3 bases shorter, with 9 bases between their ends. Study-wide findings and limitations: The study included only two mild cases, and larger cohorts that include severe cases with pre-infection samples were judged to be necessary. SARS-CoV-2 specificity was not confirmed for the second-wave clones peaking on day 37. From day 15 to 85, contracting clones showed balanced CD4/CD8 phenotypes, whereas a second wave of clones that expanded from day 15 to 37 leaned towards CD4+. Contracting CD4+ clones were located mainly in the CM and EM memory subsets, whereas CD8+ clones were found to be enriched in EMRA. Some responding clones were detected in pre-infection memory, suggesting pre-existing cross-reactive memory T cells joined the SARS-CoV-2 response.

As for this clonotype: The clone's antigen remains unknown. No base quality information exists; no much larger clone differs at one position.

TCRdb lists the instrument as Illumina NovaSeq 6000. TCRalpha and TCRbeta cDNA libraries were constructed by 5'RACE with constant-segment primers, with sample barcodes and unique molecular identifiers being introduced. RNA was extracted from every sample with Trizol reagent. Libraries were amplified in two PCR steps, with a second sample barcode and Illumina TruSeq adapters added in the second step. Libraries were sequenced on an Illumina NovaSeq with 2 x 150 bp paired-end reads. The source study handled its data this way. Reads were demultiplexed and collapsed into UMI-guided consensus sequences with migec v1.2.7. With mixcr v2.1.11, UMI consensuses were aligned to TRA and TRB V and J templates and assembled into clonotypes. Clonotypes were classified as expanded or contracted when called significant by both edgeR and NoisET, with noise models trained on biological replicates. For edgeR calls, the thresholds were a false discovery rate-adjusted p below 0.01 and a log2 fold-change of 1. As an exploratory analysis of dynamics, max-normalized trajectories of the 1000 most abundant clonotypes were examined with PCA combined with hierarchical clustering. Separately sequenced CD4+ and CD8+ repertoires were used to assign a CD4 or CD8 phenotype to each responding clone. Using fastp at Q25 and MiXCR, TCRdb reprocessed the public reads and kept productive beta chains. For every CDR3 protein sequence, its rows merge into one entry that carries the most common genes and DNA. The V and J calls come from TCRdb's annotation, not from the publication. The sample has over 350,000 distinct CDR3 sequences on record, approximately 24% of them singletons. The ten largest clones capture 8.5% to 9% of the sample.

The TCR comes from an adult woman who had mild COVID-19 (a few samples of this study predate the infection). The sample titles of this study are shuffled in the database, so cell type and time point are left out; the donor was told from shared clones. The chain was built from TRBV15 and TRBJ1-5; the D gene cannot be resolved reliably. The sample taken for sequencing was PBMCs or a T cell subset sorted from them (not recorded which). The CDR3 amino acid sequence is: CATSRDTINNQPQHF. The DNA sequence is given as TGTGCCACCAGCAGAGATACTATTAACAATCAGCCCCAGCATTTT.